This T cell receptor (beta chain) was observed in a study of blood T cell repertoires in COVID-19. Study as a whole: From T cells, B-cell-depleted T cells, or PBMCs came the material, which was cDNA or gDNA.

The CDR3 runs 16 residues. The germline CDR1 and CDR2 sequences are LNHDA and SQIVND (reference sequence). V dropped 4 bases and J dropped 4 bases, with 19 bases sitting between them. Produced via immunoSEQ multiplex PCR; TCRdb's table is partial and in-frame only. The repertoire consists of 200,000 to 300,000 clones, with approximately 90% occurring once and the leading ten covering around 3.5%. The J gene is TRBJ1-2, the V gene TRBV19; D is uncertain. The sequence was collected from a woman between 35 and 50 years old with acute or convalescent COVID-19. Material: peripheral blood. The CDR3 here is CASSTLPQDGGYGYTF. As DNA, the CDR3 is TGTGCCAGTAGTACCCTCCCCCAGGACGGAGGCTATGGCTACACCTTC.